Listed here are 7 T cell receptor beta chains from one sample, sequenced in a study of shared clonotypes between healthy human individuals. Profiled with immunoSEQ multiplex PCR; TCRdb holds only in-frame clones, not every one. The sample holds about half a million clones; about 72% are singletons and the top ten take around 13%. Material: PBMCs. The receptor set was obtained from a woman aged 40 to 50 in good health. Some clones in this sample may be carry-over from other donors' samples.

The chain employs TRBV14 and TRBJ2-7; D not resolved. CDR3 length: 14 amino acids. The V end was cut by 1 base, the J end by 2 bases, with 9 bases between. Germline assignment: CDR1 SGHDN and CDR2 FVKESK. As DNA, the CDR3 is TGTGCCAGCAGCCAAGCCCTCGCCCCCTACGAGCAGTACTTC. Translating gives CASSQALAPYEQYF. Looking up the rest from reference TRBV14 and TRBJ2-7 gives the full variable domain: EAGVTQFPSHSVIEKGQTVTLRCDPISGHDNLYWYRRVMGKEIKFLLHFVKESKQDESGMPNNRFLAERTGGTYSTLKVQPAELEDSGVYFCASSQALAPYEQYFGPGTRLTVT.

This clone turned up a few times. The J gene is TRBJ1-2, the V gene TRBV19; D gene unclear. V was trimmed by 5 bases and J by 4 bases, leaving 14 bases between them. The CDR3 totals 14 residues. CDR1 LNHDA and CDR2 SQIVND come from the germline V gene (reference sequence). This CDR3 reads CASSDGSRSYGYTF. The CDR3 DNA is TGTGCCAGTAGTGACGGCAGCCGGAGCTATGGCTACACCTTC.

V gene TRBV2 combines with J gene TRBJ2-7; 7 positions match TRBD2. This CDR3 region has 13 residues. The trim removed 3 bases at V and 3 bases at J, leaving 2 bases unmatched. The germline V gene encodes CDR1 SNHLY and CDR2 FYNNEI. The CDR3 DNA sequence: TGTGCCAGCAGTGATGAGCGGGACTACGAGCAGTACTTC. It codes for CASSDERDYEQYF. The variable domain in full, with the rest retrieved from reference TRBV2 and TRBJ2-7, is EPEVTQTPSHQVTQMGQEVILRCVPISNHLYFYWYRQILGQKVEFLVSFYNNEISEKSEIFDDQFSVERPDGSNFTLKIRSTKLEDSAMYFCASSDERDYEQYFGPGTRLTVT.

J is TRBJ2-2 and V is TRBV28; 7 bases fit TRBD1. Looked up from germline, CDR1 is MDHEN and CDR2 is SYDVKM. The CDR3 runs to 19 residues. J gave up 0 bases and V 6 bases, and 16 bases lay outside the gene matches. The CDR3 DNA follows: TGTGCCAGCAGGTTGCGATCGTTAGACGGGACAGCGAACACCGGGGAGCTGTTTTTT. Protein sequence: CASRLRSLDGTANTGELFF. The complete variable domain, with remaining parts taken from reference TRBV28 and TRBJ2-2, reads DVKVTQSSRYLVKRTGEKVFLECVQDMDHENMFWYRQDPGLGLRLIYFSYDVKMKEKGDIPEGYSVSREKKERFSLILESASTNQTSMYLCASRLRSLDGTANTGELFFGEGSRLTVL.

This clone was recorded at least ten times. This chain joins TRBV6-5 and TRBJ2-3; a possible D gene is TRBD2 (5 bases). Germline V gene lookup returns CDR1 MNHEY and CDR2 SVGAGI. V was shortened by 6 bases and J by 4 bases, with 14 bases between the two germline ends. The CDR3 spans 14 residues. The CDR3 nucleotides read TGTGCCAGCAGGTCTAGCCACGCCGCAGATACGCAGTATTTT. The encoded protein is CASRSSHAADTQYF.

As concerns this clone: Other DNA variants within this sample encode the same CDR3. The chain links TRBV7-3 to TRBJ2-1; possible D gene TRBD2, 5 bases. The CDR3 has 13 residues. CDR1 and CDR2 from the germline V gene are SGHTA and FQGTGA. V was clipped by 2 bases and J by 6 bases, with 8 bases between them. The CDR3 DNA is TGTGCCAGCAGCTTAGGGCTAGCCAATGAGCAGTTCTTC. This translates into CASSLGLANEQFF.

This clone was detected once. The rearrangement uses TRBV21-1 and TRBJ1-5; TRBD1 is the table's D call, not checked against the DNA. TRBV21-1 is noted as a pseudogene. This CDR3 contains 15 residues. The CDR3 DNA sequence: TGTGCCACCCCGGGACAGTCGCTTACCAATCAGCCCCAGCATTTT. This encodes CATPGQSLTNQPQHF.